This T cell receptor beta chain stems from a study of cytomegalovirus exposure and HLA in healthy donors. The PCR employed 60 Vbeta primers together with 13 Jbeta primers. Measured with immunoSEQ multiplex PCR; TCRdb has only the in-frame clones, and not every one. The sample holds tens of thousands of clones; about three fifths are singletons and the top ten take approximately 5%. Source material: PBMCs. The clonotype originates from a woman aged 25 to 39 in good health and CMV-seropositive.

CDR3 DNA sequence: TGTGCCTGGAGTGTTGAAGCCTCAGGGTACAATGAGCAGTTCTTC. This codes for CAWSVEASGYNEQFF. V usage is TRBV30 and J usage is TRBJ2-1, with a possible D match to TRBD1 (5 bases). CDR3 size: 15 residues. The germline V gene has CDR1 GTSNPN and CDR2 SVGIG (reference sequence). With 0 bases removed from V and 4 bases from J, the gap between germline ends came to 13 bases.